This TCR beta chain emerged from a study of beta chain features in type 1 diabetes. Across the whole study: Patients did not differ from healthy donors in age, gender or cell yield.

The entirety of the isolated RNA underwent reverse transcription, so expressed TCRB transcripts were sequenced. TCRdb's table, derived via immunoSEQ multiplex PCR, lists solely in-frame clones and lacks some. The sample holds about 320,000 clones, 12% to 15% seen once. General observations from the study: Equally in patients and controls, shorter templates might have been favored by PCR.

V was cut by 3 bases and J by 7 bases, with 16 bases left in between. Germline CDR1 reads SQVTM; CDR2 reads ANQGSEA. This CDR3 spans 13 amino acids. This clone came up a few times. What it binds is not known. The chain has TRBV29-1 and TRBJ2-7; D gene uncertain. The sample was central memory CD4+ T cells from blood. This TCR came from a man aged 25-45 years in good health. The CDR3 region is CSVETDPLGEQYF. CDR3 coding DNA: TGCAGCGTTGAGACGGATCCCCTCGGAGAGCAGTACTTC.